This TCR beta chain was identified in a study of T cell changes during pregnancy in multiple sclerosis. Germline CDR1 MGHRA, CDR2 YSYEKL. V lost 2 bases to trimming and J lost 3 bases; unmatched junction nucleotides: 15. The CDR3 consists of 19 residues. Sequenced by immunoSEQ multiplex PCR; TCRdb stores in-frame clones only, minus some. The repertoire holds tens of thousands of clones, with 90% as singletons. This TCR derives from a female donor with multiple sclerosis, enrolled in a pregnancy study. This sample comprised CD4+ T cells from peripheral blood mononuclear cells, obtained in the second trimester of pregnancy. The rearrangement joins TRBV4-1 to TRBJ2-3; TRBD2 agrees at 9 bases. Written as DNA, the CDR3 is TGCGCCAGCAGCCAACTCTCGGGTAGCGGGAGTCGTTGGACAGATACGCAGTATTTT. Its protein is CASSQLSGSGSRWTDTQYF.